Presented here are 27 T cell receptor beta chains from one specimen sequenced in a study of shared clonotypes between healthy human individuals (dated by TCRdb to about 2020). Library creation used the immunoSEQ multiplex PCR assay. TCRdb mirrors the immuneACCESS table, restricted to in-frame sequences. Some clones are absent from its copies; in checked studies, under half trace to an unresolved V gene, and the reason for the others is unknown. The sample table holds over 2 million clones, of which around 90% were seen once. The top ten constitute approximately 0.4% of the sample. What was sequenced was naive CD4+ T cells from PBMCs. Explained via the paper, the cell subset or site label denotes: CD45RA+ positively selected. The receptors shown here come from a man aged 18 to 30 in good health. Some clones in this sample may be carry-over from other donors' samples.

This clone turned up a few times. The CDR3, as DNA: TGTGCCAGCAGCCCTAACCGGCAGGACTATGGCTACACCTTC. It is translated as CASSPNRQDYGYTF. The chain joins TRBV9 to TRBJ1-2; D is uncertain. There are 14 residues in the CDR3. V was trimmed by 4 bases and J by 3 bases, leaving 13 bases between them. The germline gives CDR1 SGDLS, CDR2 YYNGEE. Variable domain in full (rest from reference TRBV9 and TRBJ1-2): DSGVTQTPKHLITATGQRVTLRCSPRSGDLSVYWYQQSLDQGLQFLIQYYNGEERAKGNILERFSAQQFPDLHSELNLSSLELGDSALYFCASSPNRQDYGYTFGSGTRLTVV.

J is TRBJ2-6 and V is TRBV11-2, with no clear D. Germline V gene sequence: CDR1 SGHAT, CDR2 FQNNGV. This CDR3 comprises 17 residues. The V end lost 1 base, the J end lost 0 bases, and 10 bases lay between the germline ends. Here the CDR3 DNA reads TGTGCCAGCAGCTTAGGCACAATCAGCTCTGGGGCCAACGTCCTGACTTTC. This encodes CASSLGTISSGANVLTF.

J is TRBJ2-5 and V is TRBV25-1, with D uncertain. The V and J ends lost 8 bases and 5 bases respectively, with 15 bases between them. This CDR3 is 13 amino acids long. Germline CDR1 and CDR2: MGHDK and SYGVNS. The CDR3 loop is CASASVSRETQYF. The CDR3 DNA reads TGTGCCAGCGCTTCCGTATCACGGGAGACCCAGTACTTC.

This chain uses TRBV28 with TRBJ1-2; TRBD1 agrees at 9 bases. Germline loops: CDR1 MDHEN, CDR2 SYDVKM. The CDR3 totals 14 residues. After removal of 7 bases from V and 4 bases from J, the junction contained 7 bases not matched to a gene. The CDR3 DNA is TGTGCCAGCAACAGCGGACAGGGGATCTATGGCTACACCTTC. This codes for CASNSGQGIYGYTF.

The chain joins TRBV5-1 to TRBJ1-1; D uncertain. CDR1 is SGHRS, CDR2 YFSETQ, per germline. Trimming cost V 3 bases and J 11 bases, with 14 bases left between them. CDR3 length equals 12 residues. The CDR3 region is CASSSLTGVAFF. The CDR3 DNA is TGCGCCAGCAGCTCTTTGACCGGGGTGGCTTTCTTT.

As DNA, the CDR3 is TGTGCCAGCAGTCCCCGCGGGGGGCGGGGGCCCAACGGCTACACCTTC. Translated: CASSPRGGRGPNGYTF. The rearrangement links TRBV28 to TRBJ1-2; D perhaps matches TRBD1 (6 bases). This CDR3 is 16 amino acids long. Germline values: CDR1 MDHEN, CDR2 SYDVKM. V lost 5 bases and J lost 8, with 24 bases in between.

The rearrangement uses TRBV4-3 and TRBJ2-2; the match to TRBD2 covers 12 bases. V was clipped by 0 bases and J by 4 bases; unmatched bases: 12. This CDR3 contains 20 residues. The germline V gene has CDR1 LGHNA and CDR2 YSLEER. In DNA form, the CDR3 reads TGCGCCAGCAGCCAAGATAATCGGGGACTAGCGGGTCTCTCCACCGGGGAGCTGTTTTTT. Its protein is CASSQDNRGLAGLSTGELFF.

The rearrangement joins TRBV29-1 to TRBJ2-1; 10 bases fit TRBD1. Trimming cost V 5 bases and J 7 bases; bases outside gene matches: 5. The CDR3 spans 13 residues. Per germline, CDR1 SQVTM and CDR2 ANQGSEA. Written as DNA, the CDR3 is TGCAGCGTTAGGACAGGGGGGTCGAATGAGCAGTTCTTC. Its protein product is CSVRTGGSNEQFF.

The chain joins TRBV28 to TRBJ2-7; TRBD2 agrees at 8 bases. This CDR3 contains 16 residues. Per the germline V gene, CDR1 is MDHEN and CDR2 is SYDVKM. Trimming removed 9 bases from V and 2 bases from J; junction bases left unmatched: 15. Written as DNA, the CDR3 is TGTGCCAGTCGACCCCGGCCCCTAGCGGGCGCCTACGAGCAGTACTTC. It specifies CASRPRPLAGAYEQYF.

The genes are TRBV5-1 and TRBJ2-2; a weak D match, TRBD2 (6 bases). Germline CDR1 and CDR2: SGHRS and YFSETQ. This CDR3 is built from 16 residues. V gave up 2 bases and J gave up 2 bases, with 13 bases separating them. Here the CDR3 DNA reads TGCGCCAGCAGCTTTTCGGGGGTCGGAAACACCGGGGAGCTGTTTTTT. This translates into CASSFSGVGNTGELFF.

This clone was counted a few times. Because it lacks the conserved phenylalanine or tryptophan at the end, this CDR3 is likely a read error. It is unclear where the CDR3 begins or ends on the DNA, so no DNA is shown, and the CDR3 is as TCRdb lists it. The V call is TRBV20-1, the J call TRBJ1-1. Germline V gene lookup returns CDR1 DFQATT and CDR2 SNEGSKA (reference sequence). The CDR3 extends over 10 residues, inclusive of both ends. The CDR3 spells CSARGSEYGL.

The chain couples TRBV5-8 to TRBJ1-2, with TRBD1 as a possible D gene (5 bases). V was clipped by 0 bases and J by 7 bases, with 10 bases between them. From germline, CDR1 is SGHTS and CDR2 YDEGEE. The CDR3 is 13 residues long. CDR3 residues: CASSLEGLGGYTF. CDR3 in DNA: TGTGCCAGCAGCTTGGAGGGGTTAGGTGGCTACACCTTC.

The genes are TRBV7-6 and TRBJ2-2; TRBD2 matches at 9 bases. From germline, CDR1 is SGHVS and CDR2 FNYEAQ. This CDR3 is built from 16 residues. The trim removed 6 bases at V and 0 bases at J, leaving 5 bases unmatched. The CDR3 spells CASRLLAGPNTGELFF. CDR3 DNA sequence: TGTGCCAGCAGACTTCTAGCGGGGCCGAACACCGGGGAGCTGTTTTTT.

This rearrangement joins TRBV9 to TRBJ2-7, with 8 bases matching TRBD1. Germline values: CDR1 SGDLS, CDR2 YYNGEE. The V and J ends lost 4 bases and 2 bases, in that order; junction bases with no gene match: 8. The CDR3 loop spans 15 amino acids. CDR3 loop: CASSPRQGFTYEQYF. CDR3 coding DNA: TGTGCCAGCAGCCCAAGACAGGGGTTTACCTACGAGCAGTACTTC.

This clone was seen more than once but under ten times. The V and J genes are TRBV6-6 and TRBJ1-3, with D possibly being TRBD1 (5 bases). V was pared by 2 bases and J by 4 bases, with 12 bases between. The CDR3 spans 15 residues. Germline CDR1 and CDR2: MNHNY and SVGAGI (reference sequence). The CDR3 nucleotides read TGTGCCAGCAGTTACGGGACCCCGGGGGGAAACACCATATATTTT. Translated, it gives CASSYGTPGGNTIYF.

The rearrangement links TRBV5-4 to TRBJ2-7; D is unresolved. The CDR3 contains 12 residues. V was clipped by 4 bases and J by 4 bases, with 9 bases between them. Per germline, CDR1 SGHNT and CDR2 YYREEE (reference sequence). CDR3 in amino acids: CASSLYWYEQYF. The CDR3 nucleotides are TGTGCCAGCAGCCTTTACTGGTACGAGCAGTACTTC. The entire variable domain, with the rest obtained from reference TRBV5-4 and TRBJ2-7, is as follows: ETGVTQSPTHLIKTRGQQVTLRCSSQSGHNTVSWYQQALGQGPQFIFQYYREEENGRGNFPPRFSGLQFPNYSSELNVNALELDDSALYLCASSLYWYEQYFGPGTRLTVT.

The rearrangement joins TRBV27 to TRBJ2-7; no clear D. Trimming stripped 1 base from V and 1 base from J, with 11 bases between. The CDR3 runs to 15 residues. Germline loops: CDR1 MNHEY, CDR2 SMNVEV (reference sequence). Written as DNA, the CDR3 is TGTGCCAGCAGTTTATTTGCCCAGGAATCCTACGAGCAGTACTTC. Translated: CASSLFAQESYEQYF.

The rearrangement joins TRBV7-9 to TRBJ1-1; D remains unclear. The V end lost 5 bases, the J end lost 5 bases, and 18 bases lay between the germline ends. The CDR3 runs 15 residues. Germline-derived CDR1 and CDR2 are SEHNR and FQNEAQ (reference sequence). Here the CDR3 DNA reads TGTGCCAGCAGCCCCCTGGCGGGCAAGAGTACTGAAGCTTTCTTT. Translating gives CASSPLAGKSTEAFF.

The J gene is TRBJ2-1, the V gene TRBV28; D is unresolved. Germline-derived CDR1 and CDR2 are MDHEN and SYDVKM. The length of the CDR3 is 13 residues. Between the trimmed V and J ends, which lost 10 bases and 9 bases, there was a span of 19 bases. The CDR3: CATGPSGRSEQFF. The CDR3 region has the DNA TGTGCCACAGGACCCTCCGGGCGGAGTGAGCAGTTCTTC. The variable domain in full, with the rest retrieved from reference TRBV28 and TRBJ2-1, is DVKVTQSSRYLVKRTGEKVFLECVQDMDHENMFWYRQDPGLGLRLIYFSYDVKMKEKGDIPEGYSVSREKKERFSLILESASTNQTSMYLCATGPSGRSEQFFGPGTRLTVL.

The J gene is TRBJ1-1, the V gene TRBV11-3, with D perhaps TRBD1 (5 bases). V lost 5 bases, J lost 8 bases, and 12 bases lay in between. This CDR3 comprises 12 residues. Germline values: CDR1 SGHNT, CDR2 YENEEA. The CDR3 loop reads CASSLGAGEAFF. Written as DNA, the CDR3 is TGTGCCAGCAGCCTAGGGGCGGGAGAAGCTTTCTTT.

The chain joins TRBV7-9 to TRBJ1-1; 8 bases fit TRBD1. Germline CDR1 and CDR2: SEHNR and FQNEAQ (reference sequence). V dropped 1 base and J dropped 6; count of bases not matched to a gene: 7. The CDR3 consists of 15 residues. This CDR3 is CASSLGGQGSAEAFF. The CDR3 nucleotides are TGTGCCAGCAGCTTAGGCGGACAGGGATCGGCTGAAGCTTTCTTT.

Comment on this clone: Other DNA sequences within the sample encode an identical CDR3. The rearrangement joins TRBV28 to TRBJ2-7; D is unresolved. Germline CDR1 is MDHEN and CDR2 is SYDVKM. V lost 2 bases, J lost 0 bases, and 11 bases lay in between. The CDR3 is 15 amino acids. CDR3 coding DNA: TGTGCCAGCAGTTTAGGTGATTCGTCCTCCTACGAGCAGTACTTC. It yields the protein CASSLGDSSSYEQYF.

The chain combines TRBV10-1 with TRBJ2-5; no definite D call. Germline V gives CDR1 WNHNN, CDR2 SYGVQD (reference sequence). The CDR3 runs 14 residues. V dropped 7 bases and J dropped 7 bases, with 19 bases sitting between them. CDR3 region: CASTSSSKPGTQYF. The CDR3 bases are TGCGCCAGCACCTCTTCAAGTAAGCCGGGGACCCAGTACTTC.

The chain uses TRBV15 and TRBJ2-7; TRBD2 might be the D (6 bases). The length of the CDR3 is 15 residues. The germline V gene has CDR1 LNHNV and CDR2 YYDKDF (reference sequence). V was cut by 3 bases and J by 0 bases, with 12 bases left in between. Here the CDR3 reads CATSRRGGISYEQYF. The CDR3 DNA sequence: TGTGCCACCAGCAGGCGGGGAGGAATCTCCTACGAGCAGTACTTC.

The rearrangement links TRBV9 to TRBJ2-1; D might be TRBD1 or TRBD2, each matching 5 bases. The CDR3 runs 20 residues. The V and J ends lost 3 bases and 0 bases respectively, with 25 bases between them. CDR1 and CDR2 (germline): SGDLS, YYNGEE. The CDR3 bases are TGTGCCAGCAGCGCGGCCGTCGGGACCAACCTGCGGAGCTCCTACAATGAGCAGTTCTTC. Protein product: CASSAAVGTNLRSSYNEQFF.

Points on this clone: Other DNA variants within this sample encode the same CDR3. The CDR3 coding sequence is TGTGCCAGCAGGCTCAAGCTGAACACTGAAGCTTTCTTT. Encoded protein: CASRLKLNTEAFF. This chain joins TRBV6-1 and TRBJ1-1, with D unresolved. Trimming removed 6 bases at V and 0 bases at J, with 8 bases between. The CDR3 totals 13 residues. The V gene's germline CDR1 is MNHNS and CDR2 SASEGT.

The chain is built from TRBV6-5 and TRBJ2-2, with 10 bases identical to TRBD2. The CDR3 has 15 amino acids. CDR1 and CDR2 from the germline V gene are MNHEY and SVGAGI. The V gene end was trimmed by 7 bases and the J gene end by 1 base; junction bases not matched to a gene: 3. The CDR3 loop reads CASTGTSENTGELFF. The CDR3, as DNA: TGTGCCAGCACCGGGACTAGCGAGAACACCGGGGAGCTGTTTTTT.